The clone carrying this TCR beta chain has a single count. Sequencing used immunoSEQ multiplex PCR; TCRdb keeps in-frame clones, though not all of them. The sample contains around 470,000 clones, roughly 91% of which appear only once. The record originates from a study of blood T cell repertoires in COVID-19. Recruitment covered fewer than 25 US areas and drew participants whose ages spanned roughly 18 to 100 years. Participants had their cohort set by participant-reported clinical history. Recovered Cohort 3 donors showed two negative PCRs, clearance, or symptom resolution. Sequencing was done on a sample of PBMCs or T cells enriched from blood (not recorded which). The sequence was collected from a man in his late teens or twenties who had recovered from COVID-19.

This CDR3 is CASSNPNQGTYEQYF. For the CDR3, the DNA is TGTGCCAGCAGCAACCCAAATCAGGGTACGTACGAGCAGTACTTC. This chain links TRBV27 with TRBJ2-7; TRBD1 might be the D (5 bases). CDR1 is MNHEY, CDR2 SMNVEV, per germline (reference sequence). V lost 6 bases and J lost 4, with 19 bases in between. There are 15 residues in the CDR3.